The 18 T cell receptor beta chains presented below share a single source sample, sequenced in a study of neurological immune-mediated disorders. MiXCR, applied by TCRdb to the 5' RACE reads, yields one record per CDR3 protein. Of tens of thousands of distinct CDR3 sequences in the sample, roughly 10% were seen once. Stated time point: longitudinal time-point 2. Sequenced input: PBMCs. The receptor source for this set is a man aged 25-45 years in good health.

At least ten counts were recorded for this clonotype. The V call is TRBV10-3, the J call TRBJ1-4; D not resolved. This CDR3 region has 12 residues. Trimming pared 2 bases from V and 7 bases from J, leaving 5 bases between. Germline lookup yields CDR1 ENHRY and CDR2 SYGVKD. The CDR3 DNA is TGTGCCATCAGTGAGCTCCGTGAAAAACTGTTTTTT. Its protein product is CAISELREKLFF.

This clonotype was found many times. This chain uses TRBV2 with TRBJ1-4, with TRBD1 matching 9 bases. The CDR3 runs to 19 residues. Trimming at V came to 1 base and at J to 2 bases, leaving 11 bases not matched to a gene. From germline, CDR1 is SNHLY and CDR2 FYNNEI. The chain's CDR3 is CASSEDYRGRRETNEKLFF. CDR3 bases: TGTGCCAGCAGTGAAGACTACAGGGGGCGACGGGAGACTAATGAAAAACTGTTTTTT.

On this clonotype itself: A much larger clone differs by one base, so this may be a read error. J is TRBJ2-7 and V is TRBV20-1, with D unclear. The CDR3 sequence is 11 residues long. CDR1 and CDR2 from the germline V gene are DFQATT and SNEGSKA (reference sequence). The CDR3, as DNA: TGCAGTGCGGTTTATCTCTACGACCAGTACTTC. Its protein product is CSAVYLYDQYF.

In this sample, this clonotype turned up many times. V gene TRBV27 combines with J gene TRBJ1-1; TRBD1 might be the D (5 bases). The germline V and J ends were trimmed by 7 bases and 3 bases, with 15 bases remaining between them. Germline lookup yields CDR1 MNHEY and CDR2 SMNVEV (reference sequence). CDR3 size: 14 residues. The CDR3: CASNWGGVDTEAFF. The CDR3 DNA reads TGTGCCAGCAATTGGGGGGGTGTGGACACTGAAGCTTTCTTT.

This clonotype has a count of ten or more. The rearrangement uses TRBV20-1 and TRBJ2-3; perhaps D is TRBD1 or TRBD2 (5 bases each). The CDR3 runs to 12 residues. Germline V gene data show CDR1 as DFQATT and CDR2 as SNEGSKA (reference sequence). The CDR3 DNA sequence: TGCAGCGGAATCCTGGGACCCCTGACGCAGTATTTT. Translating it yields CSGILGPLTQYF.

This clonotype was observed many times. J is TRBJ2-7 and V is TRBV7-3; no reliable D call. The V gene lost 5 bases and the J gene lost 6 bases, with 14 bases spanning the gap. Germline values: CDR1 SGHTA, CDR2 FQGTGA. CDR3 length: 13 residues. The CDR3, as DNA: TGTGCCAGCAGCGCACACGGACCGGGCGAGCAGTACTTC. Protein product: CASSAHGPGEQYF.

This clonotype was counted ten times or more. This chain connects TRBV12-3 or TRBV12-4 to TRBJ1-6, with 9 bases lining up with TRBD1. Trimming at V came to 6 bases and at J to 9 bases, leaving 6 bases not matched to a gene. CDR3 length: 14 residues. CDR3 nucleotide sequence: TGTGCCAGCAGCTACGGACAGGGGTCTTCACCCCTCCACTTT. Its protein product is CASSYGQGSSPLHF.

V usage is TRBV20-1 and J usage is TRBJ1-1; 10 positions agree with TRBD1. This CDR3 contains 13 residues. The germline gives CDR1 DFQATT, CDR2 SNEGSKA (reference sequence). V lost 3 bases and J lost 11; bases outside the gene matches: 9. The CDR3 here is CSASRTGGIWAFF. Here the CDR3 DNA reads TGCAGTGCTAGCCGGACAGGGGGGATATGGGCTTTCTTT.

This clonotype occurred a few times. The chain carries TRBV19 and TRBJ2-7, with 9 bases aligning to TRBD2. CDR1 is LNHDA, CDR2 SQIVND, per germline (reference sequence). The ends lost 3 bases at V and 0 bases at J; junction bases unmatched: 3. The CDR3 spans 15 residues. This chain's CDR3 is CASSMGLASSYEQYF. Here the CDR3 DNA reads TGTGCCAGTAGTATGGGACTAGCATCCTCCTACGAGCAGTACTTC.

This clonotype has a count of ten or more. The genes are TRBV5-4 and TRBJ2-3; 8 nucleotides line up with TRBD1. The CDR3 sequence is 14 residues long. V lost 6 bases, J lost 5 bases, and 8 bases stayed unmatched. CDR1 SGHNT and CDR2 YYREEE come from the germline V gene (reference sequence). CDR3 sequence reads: CASNKDRDEDTQYF. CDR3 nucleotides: TGTGCCAGCAATAAGGACAGGGATGAAGATACGCAGTATTTT.

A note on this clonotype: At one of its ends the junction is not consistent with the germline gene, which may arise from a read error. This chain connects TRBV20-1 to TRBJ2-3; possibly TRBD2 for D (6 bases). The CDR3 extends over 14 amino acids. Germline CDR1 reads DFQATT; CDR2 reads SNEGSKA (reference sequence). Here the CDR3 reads CSTSPRVGADTQYF. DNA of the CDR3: TGCAGTACTAGCCCCAGGGTCGGGGCAGATACGCAGTATTTT.

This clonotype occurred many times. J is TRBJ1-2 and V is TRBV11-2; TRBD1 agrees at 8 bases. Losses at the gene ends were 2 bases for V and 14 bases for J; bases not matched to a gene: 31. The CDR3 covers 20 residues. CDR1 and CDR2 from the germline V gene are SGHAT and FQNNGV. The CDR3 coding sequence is TGTGCCAGCAGCTTACTCCTTAGGGTGGACAGGGAGAAGACAAAGAAGACAGCGACCTTC. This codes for CASSLLLRVDREKTKKTATF.

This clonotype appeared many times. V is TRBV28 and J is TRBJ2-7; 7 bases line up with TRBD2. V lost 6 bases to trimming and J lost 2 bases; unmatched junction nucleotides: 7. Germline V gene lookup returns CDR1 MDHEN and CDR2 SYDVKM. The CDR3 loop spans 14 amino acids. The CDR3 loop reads CASSQSGKAYEQYF. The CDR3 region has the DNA TGTGCCAGCAGCCAAAGCGGGAAAGCCTACGAGCAGTACTTC.

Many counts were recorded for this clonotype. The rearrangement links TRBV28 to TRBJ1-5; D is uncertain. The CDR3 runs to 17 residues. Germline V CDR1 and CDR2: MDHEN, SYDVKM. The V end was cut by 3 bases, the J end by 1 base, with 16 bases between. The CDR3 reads CASSFPQTSVSNQPQHF. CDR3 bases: TGTGCCAGCAGTTTCCCTCAGACTAGCGTCAGCAATCAGCCCCAGCATTTT.

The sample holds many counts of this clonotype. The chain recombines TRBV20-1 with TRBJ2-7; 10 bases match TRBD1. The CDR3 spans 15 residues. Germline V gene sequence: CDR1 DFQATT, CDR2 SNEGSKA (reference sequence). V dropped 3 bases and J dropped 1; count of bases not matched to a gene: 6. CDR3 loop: CSARSGTGVSYEQYF. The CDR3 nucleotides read TGCAGTGCTAGGAGTGGGACAGGGGTTTCCTACGAGCAGTACTTC.

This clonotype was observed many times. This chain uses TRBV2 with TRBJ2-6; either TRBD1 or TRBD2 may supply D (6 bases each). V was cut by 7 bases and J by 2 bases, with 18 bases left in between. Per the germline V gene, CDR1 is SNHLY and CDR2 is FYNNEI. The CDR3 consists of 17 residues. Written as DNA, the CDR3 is TGTGCCAGCAAAAGAACTTACGGGGGCGCTGGGGCCAACGTCCTGACTTTC. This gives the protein CASKRTYGGAGANVLTF.

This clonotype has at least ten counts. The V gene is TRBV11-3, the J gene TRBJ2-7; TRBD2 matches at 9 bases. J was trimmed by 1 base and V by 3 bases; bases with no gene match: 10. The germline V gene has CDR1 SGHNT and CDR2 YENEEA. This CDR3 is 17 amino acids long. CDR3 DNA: TGTGCCAGCAGCTTCGAGGGGTCTAGCGGGGATTCCTACGAGCAGTACTTC. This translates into CASSFEGSSGDSYEQYF.

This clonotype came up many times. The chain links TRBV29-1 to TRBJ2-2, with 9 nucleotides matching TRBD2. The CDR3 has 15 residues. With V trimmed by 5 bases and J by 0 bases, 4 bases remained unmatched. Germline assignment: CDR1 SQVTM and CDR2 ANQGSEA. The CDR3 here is CSVRGLASNTGELFF. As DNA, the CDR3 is TGCAGCGTTCGGGGACTAGCCTCGAACACCGGGGAGCTGTTTTTT.